The clone carrying this T cell receptor beta chain turned up a few times. As yet, its antigen is unknown. The entry originates in a study of T-cell memory formation after mild COVID-19. Study summary: There were largely donor-specific TCR clusters.

TCRdb called the 5' RACE reads again in MiXCR, with one record for every CDR3 protein. The profile shows fewer than 400,000 distinct CDR3 sequences, 15% to 20% of them singletons. General study results and limits: Prior to infection, memory already included some responding clones, suggesting cross-reactive memory joined. Among CD4+ contracting clones, most were CM and EM, and CD8+ ones EMRA.

The CDR3 runs to 17 residues. V lost 6 bases to trimming and J lost 0 bases; unmatched junction nucleotides: 11. This TCR was recovered from a man between 18 and 29 years old who had mild COVID-19 (a few samples of this study predate the infection). Cell type and time point are not known. Sequencing was done on a sample of PBMCs or a T cell subset sorted from them (not recorded which). J is TRBJ1-1 and V is TRBV12-3 or TRBV12-4; TRBD1 matches 9 bases. CDR3 residues: CASRSSLQGAMNTEAFF. Here the CDR3 DNA reads TGTGCCAGCAGGTCGAGTTTACAGGGGGCAATGAACACTGAAGCTTTCTTT.